This entry concerns a single T cell receptor (beta chain). Its antigen is currently unknown. A universal primer site was incorporated via template switching, and the cDNA contained unique molecular identifiers. Via MiXCR, TCRdb re-called the 5' RACE reads, giving one row per CDR3 protein. The sample carries around 670,000 distinct CDR3 sequences, 6% to 6.5% recorded once. These data are taken from a study of identical twins. Findings of the study overall: The analysis was cross-sectional rather than longitudinal within donors.

V gave up 2 bases and J gave up 5 bases; unmatched junction bases: 7. The CDR3 has 16 amino acids. Germline values: CDR1 MNHEY, CDR2 SVGEGT. Each donor (without exception) was a healthy Caucasian. The chain links TRBV6-2 or TRBV6-3 to TRBJ2-1; 9 bases agree with TRBD1. This TCR was recovered from a man aged 18 to 35 in good health. Sequenced sample: naive T cells sorted from blood. The CDR3 sequence is CASSYPGQGKNNEQFF. CDR3 in DNA: TGTGCCAGCAGTTACCCGGGACAGGGTAAGAACAATGAGCAGTTCTTC.